The sequence of this T cell receptor (beta chain) was determined in a study of T-cell reconstitution after alpha-beta-depleted transplantation in children. This clonotype was seen ten or more times. Unique molecular identifiers were incorporated into the prepared TCRbeta library. One entry per CDR3 protein results from TCRdb running MiXCR on the PCR reads. The profile covers a few hundred thousand distinct CDR3 sequences, with around 21% appearing a single time and about 3.8% taken by the ten largest. The source was PBMCs from the stem cell graft donor, collected from the stem cell graft. The source is a human donor who donated a stem cell graft to a child with acute myeloid leukemia.

The CDR3 bases are TGCAGTGGGGGGCCTACAGATACGCAGTATTTT. Translating gives CSGGPTDTQYF. The chain joins TRBV20-1 to TRBJ2-3, with a possible D match to TRBD1 (6 bases). This CDR3 is built from 11 residues. CDR1 DFQATT and CDR2 SNEGSKA come from the germline V gene (reference sequence). The V gene lost 7 bases and the J gene lost 3 bases, with 8 bases spanning the gap.